The 20 T cell receptor beta chains in this list originate from one sample, sequenced in a study of cytomegalovirus exposure and HLA in healthy donors. Primers included in the PCR were 60 Vbeta and 13 Jbeta primers. Generated by immunoSEQ multiplex PCR, the TCRdb table keeps only in-frame clones and is missing some. The data contain approximately 130,000 clones, about 71% of them singletons. The sequencing input was PBMCs. The receptors originated from a woman aged 60-75 years in good health and CMV-seropositive.

The CDR3 sequence is CATEISGSWNEQFF. The CDR3 nucleotides are TGTGCCACCGAAATATCAGGTTCCTGGAATGAGCAGTTCTTC. The chain links TRBV7-9 to TRBJ2-1; no definite D call. Trimming removed 10 bases at V and 7 bases at J, with 20 bases between. The V gene's germline CDR1 is SEHNR and CDR2 FQNEAQ (reference sequence). This CDR3 spans 14 amino acids.

The rearrangement uses TRBV27 and TRBJ1-1; the D gene is possibly TRBD1 (5 bases). This CDR3 has 16 amino acids. Trimming stripped 0 bases from V and 5 bases from J, with 16 bases between. Looked up from germline, CDR1 is MNHEY and CDR2 is SMNVEV (reference sequence). The CDR3 is CASSLSIMGRGTEAFF. CDR3 nucleotide sequence: TGTGCCAGCAGTTTATCGATAATGGGGCGGGGGACTGAAGCTTTCTTT.

To note about this clone: The same CDR3 also results from other DNA sequences found in this sample. The V call is TRBV9, the J call TRBJ1-2; D remains ambiguous. Germline loops: CDR1 SGDLS, CDR2 YYNGEE. V shed 0 bases and J shed 4 bases, with 10 bases lying between them. CDR3 length: 14 residues. DNA for the CDR3: TGTGCCAGCAGCGTAGTAGAGGGAAGCTATGGCTACACCTTC. This translates into CASSVVEGSYGYTF.

This clone has only a few counts. The chain recombines TRBV13 with TRBJ1-2, with 9 bases lining up with TRBD1. V dropped 5 bases and J dropped 1; count of bases not matched to a gene: 2. CDR3 length equals 14 residues. Germline lookup yields CDR1 PRHDT and CDR2 FYEKMQ (reference sequence). The CDR3 here is CASSRDRDNYGYTF. As DNA, the CDR3 is TGTGCCAGCAGCCGGGACAGGGATAACTATGGCTACACCTTC.

In this sample, this clone turned up once. The chain combines TRBV5-4 with TRBJ2-5, with a weak D call TRBD2 (6 bases). The CDR3 is made up of 15 amino acids. The V gene's germline CDR1 is SGHNT and CDR2 YYREEE (reference sequence). The germline V and J ends were trimmed by 2 bases and 5 bases, with 16 bases remaining between them. The CDR3 protein is CASSFQGRSEETQYF. CDR3 coding DNA: TGTGCCAGCAGCTTTCAAGGGAGGAGCGAGGAGACCCAGTACTTC.

The rearrangement uses TRBV6-1 and TRBJ1-2, with 10 bases that match TRBD1. Germline V gives CDR1 MNHNS, CDR2 SASEGT. CDR3 length: 14 residues. The J segment lost 9 bases and the V segment lost 3 bases, leaving 7 bases of the junction unmatched. CDR3 protein: CASSDLGTGVRYTF. For the CDR3, the DNA is TGTGCCAGCAGTGACTTGGGGACAGGGGTACGCTACACCTTC.

This clone was counted a single time. The junction departs from germline at one end; a sequencing error may be responsible. The chain employs TRBV6-6 and TRBJ1-5; D not certain. The CDR3 runs 13 residues. Germline CDR1 and CDR2: MNHNY and SVGAGI (reference sequence). The CDR3 nucleotides are TGTGCCAGCAGTTACTCCGACACCTCACCCAGGTTTTTT. Protein product: CASSYSDTSPRFF.

This clone has just a few counts. The chain joins TRBV7-6 to TRBJ2-7; D possibly corresponds to TRBD1 (6 bases). CDR3 length equals 16 residues. The germline V gene has CDR1 SGHVS and CDR2 FNYEAQ. Trimming pared 1 base from V and 6 bases from J, leaving 19 bases between. For the CDR3, the DNA is TGTGCCAGCAGCTTAGGGTCTATAGGAACAGGGACCGAGCAGTACTTC. It yields the protein CASSLGSIGTGTEQYF.

Concerning this clone: Within the sample, other DNA sequences also encode this same CDR3. The CDR3 loop reads CASSPQGLSEKLFF. The CDR3 coding sequence is TGCGCCAGCAGTCCACAGGGTCTGAGTGAAAAACTGTTTTTT. The chain carries TRBV5-1 and TRBJ1-4, with D perhaps TRBD1 (6 bases). CDR1 and CDR2 from the germline V gene are SGHRS and YFSETQ. V dropped 5 bases and J dropped 7 bases, with 15 bases sitting between them. The CDR3 has 14 residues.

The chain links TRBV5-5 to TRBJ2-1; TRBD1 is a possible D gene (6 bases). This CDR3 is built from 14 residues. V was shortened by 0 bases and J by 5 bases, with 9 bases between the two germline ends. Germline CDR1 and CDR2: SGHKS and YYEKEE (reference sequence). The CDR3 nucleotides read TGTGCCAGCAGCTTGGTAACAGGGAACAATGAGCAGTTCTTC. Amino acid sequence: CASSLVTGNNEQFF. The full variable domain, with the rest looked up from reference TRBV5-5 and TRBJ2-1, is DAGVTQSPTHLIKTRGQQVTLRCSPISGHKSVSWYQQVLGQGPQFIFQYYEKEERGRGNFPDRFSARQFPNYSSELNVNALLLGDSALYLCASSLVTGNNEQFFGPGTRLTVL.

This clone was counted a few times. V is TRBV5-1 and J is TRBJ2-2, with 7 bases identical to TRBD1. Germline assignment: CDR1 SGHRS and CDR2 YFSETQ. V was pared by 5 bases and J by 2 bases, with 9 bases of the junction left unmatched. The CDR3 is made up of 16 amino acids. The CDR3 region has the DNA TGCGCCAGCAGATGGACGCGACAGGGAAACACCGGGGAGCTGTTTTTT. This codes for CASRWTRQGNTGELFF. The full variable domain, with the rest looked up from reference TRBV5-1 and TRBJ2-2, is KAGVTQTPRYLIKTRGQQVTLSCSPISGHRSVSWYQQTPGQGLQFLFEYFSETQRNKGNFPGRFSGRQFSNSRSEMNVSTLELGDSALYLCASRWTRQGNTGELFFGEGSRLTVL.

V is TRBV29-1 and J is TRBJ2-5; a possible D gene is TRBD2 (6 bases). The J call may be incorrect, as the DNA end agrees better with TRBJ2-7. In germline, CDR1 is SQVTM, CDR2 ANQGSEA. The CDR3 totals 18 residues. The chain's CDR3 is CSVEDRERMMGISYEQYF. The CDR3 DNA reads as TGCAGCGTTGAAGATCGGGAGAGGATGATGGGGATTTCCTACGAGCAGTACTTC.

The chain employs TRBV27 and TRBJ2-7, with 12 bases matching TRBD2. The CDR3 runs to 14 residues. Losses at the gene ends were 5 bases for V and 3 bases for J; bases not matched to a gene: 2. Germline V gives CDR1 MNHEY, CDR2 SMNVEV (reference sequence). DNA for the CDR3: TGTGCCAGCAGTGCGGGACTAGCGGGCTACGAGCAGTACTTC. Translating gives CASSAGLAGYEQYF.

V gene TRBV14 combines with J gene TRBJ2-5; TRBD1 agrees at 8 bases. The CDR3 consists of 16 residues. Germline-derived CDR1 and CDR2 are SGHDN and FVKESK. Germline trimming cut 0 bases from V and 2 bases from J; bases unmatched to any gene: 5. CDR3 nucleotide sequence: TGTGCCAGCAGCCAAGATGGGACAGGCCAACAAGAGACCCAGTACTTC. It specifies CASSQDGTGQQETQYF.

This clone was observed a few times. Other DNA sequences in this specimen translate into the identical CDR3. The rearrangement uses TRBV6-6 and TRBJ1-2; the D is unclear. Germline CDR1 reads MNHNY; CDR2 reads SVGAGI (reference sequence). The V and J ends lost 7 bases and 3 bases respectively, with 6 bases between them. The CDR3 contains 11 residues. The CDR3, as DNA: TGTGCCAGCACCGCGGACTATGGCTACACCTTC. This gives the protein CASTADYGYTF.

The chain links TRBV7-9 to TRBJ1-5; perhaps TRBD1 as D (5 bases). Germline CDR1 is SEHNR and CDR2 is FQNEAQ (reference sequence). V was trimmed by 1 base and J by 0 bases, leaving 13 bases between them. This CDR3 contains 17 residues. DNA for the CDR3: TGTGCCAGCAGCTTAGGTAGGGGCAGTTATAGCAATCAGCCCCAGCATTTT. Residues: CASSLGRGSYSNQPQHF.

This clone was counted a single time. The chain has TRBV19 and TRBJ1-5; the match to TRBD1 covers 9 bases. Looked up from germline, CDR1 is LNHDA and CDR2 is SQIVND (reference sequence). The CDR3 length is 17 residues. Unmatched junction bases numbered 18, after V lost 6 bases and J lost 9 bases. CDR3 sequence: CASRLSMGQGTVRPQHF. Written as DNA, the CDR3 is TGTGCCAGTAGACTATCGATGGGACAGGGTACGGTTAGGCCCCAGCATTTT.

V gene TRBV9 combines with J gene TRBJ2-2; D remains unclear. V lost 0 bases to trimming and J lost 1 base, with 7 bases between them. CDR1 SGDLS and CDR2 YYNGEE come from the germline V gene. The CDR3 is 15 residues long. CDR3 loop: CASSVGAENTGELFF. The CDR3 DNA follows: TGTGCCAGCAGCGTAGGGGCCGAGAACACCGGGGAGCTGTTTTTT. Together with reference TRBV9 and TRBJ2-2, the CDR3 gives the full variable domain: DSGVTQTPKHLITATGQRVTLRCSPRSGDLSVYWYQQSLDQGLQFLIQYYNGEERAKGNILERFSAQQFPDLHSELNLSSLELGDSALYFCASSVGAENTGELFFGEGSRLTVL.

The V call is TRBV4-2, the J call TRBJ1-1, with D possibly matching TRBD1 (6 bases). Per germline, CDR1 LGHNA and CDR2 YNFKEQ. Trimming pared 0 bases from V and 5 bases from J, leaving 16 bases between. There are 16 residues in the CDR3. The CDR3 DNA follows: TGTGCCAGCAGCCAAGAATGGGGGCAGGGGAGAACTGAAGCTTTCTTT. This encodes CASSQEWGQGRTEAFF.

Here the CDR3 reads CASSESGTGNSPLHF. CDR3 in DNA: TGCGCCAGCAGTGAGTCCGGGACAGGGAATTCACCCCTCCACTTT. The chain is built from TRBV10-1 and TRBJ1-6, with 9 bases identical to TRBD1. Germline assignment: CDR1 WNHNN and CDR2 SYGVQD (reference sequence). The CDR3 is 15 amino acids. Trimming took 0 bases from V and 7 from J; bases not matched to a gene: 1.